The 12 T cell receptor beta chains given below trace back to one sample, sequenced in a study of long-term antiretroviral therapy in people with HIV. The immunoSEQ assay was v3.0, run at survey level. Using immunoSEQ multiplex PCR, the repertoire was profiled, and TCRdb retains in-frame clones only, with some absent. The sample yields approximately 24,000 clones, roughly 80% seen once. Sequenced material: unsorted PBMCs, taken 2.1 years after starting antiretroviral therapy. The receptors here all came from a young man with HIV.

V is TRBV29-1 and J is TRBJ2-7, with D hard to call. The CDR3 contains 11 residues. V was clipped by 2 bases and J by 4 bases, with 6 bases between them. Germline-derived CDR1 and CDR2 are SQVTM and ANQGSEA. The CDR3 bases are TGCAGCGTTGAACGCGGATACGAGCAGTACTTC. It codes for CSVERGYEQYF.

The count of this clone is one. The chain joins TRBV5-8 to TRBJ2-7; 11 bases are a match to TRBD1. Looked up from germline, CDR1 is SGHTS and CDR2 is YDEGEE. Trimming at V came to 3 bases and at J to 3 bases, leaving 5 bases not matched to a gene. The CDR3 spans 15 residues. The CDR3 DNA follows: TGTGCCAGCAGCTCTGGACAGGGGGCCAACTACGAGCAGTACTTC. It yields the protein CASSSGQGANYEQYF.

The chain combines TRBV7-2 with TRBJ2-7, with D possibly TRBD1 on 6 matching bases. V was cut by 5 bases and J by 7 bases, with 15 bases left in between. The CDR3 has 13 residues. Germline assignment: CDR1 SGHTA and CDR2 FQGNSA. CDR3 nucleotides: TGTGCCAGCAGCCCAAGGAGGACAGAAGAGCAGTACTTC. It specifies CASSPRRTEEQYF.

The CDR3 DNA reads as TGTGCCAGCAGCTTAGGCGTGACAGGGGGCAAAAACATTCAGTACTTC. The encoded protein is CASSLGVTGGKNIQYF. V usage is TRBV7-9 and J usage is TRBJ2-4; 9 nucleotides agree with TRBD1. The CDR3 length is 16 residues. The junction had 4 bases not matched to a gene; V was cut back by 1 base and J by 3 bases. Germline assignment: CDR1 SEHNR and CDR2 FQNEAQ (reference sequence).

V and J are TRBV30 and TRBJ2-5; D call uncertain. V was clipped by 6 bases and J by 5 bases, with 16 bases between them. Germline lookup yields CDR1 GTSNPN and CDR2 SVGIG (reference sequence). The CDR3 extends over 13 amino acids. For the CDR3, the DNA is TGTGCCTGCACCCCACGCCCCTGGGAGACCCAGTACTTC. Translating it yields CACTPRPWETQYF.

The chain recombines TRBV11-3 with TRBJ2-2; maybe TRBD1 (6 bases). The ends were cut back, 3 bases at V and 1 base at J, with 18 bases in the middle. The CDR3 runs to 18 residues. Germline values: CDR1 SGHNT, CDR2 YENEEA. The CDR3 DNA reads as TGTGCCAGCAGCTTGTTTTCCCCGGGACAAAGGAACACCGGGGAGCTGTTTTTT. Amino acids: CASSLFSPGQRNTGELFF. The full variable domain, rest sourced from reference TRBV11-3 and TRBJ2-2, is EAGVVQSPRYKIIEKKQPVAFWCNPISGHNTLYWYLQNLGQGPELLIRYENEEAVDDSQLPKDRFSAERLKGVDSTLKIQPAELGDSAVYLCASSLFSPGQRNTGELFFGEGSRLTVL.

J is TRBJ2-7 and V is TRBV27; 11 bases map to TRBD2. Losses at the gene ends were 8 bases for V and 6 bases for J; bases not matched to a gene: 9. Germline V lookup: CDR1 MNHEY, CDR2 SMNVEV (reference sequence). The CDR3 totals 14 residues. The CDR3 DNA reads as TGTGCCAGCCATACACTAGCGGGGGCCCGCGAGCAGTACTTC. The encoded protein is CASHTLAGAREQYF.

The chain employs TRBV4-2 and TRBJ1-1, with a tentative D call TRBD1 (6 bases). The ends were cut back, 7 bases at V and 4 bases at J, with 13 bases in the middle. This CDR3 has 13 amino acids. The germline V gene encodes CDR1 LGHNA and CDR2 YNFKEQ. The CDR3 is CASNPQGGTEAFF. The CDR3 coding sequence is TGTGCCAGCAACCCACAGGGAGGCACTGAAGCTTTCTTT.

The V gene is TRBV27, the J gene TRBJ1-1, with D unresolved. The germline V and J ends were trimmed by 3 bases and 1 base, with 12 bases remaining between them. CDR1 and CDR2 from the germline V gene are MNHEY and SMNVEV (reference sequence). The CDR3 is 15 amino acids. CDR3 in DNA: TGTGCCAGCAGTTTGGAGGGATTCCGGAACACTGAAGCTTTCTTT. Its protein product is CASSLEGFRNTEAFF.

Only a few counts were recorded for this clone. The chain uses TRBV7-2 and TRBJ1-2; no firm D call. The V and J ends lost 4 bases and 0 bases respectively, with 9 bases between them. Germline V CDR1 and CDR2: SGHTA, FQGNSA. This CDR3 region has 14 residues. DNA for the CDR3: TGTGCCAGCAGCTATGGACTGTCTAACTATGGCTACACCTTC. Encoded protein: CASSYGLSNYGYTF.

This rearrangement joins TRBV9 to TRBJ2-3; D is possibly TRBD1 or TRBD2 (5 bases each). There are 17 residues in the CDR3. Germline V gives CDR1 SGDLS, CDR2 YYNGEE. The V and J ends lost 0 bases and 2 bases respectively, with 16 bases between them. The CDR3 nucleotides read TGTGCCAGCAGCGTAGACTGGGGCGAGCGGCCCACAGATACGCAGTATTTT. It encodes CASSVDWGERPTDTQYF.

The chain combines TRBV4-1 with TRBJ1-6, with 7 bases identical to TRBD1. CDR3 size: 15 residues. The germline V gene has CDR1 MGHRA and CDR2 YSYEKL. Trimming at V came to 2 bases and at J to 7 bases, leaving 5 bases not matched to a gene. CDR3 residues: CASSQTPGQNSPLHF. For the CDR3, the DNA is TGCGCCAGCAGCCAAACCCCGGGACAGAATTCACCCCTCCACTTT.